What follows are 21 T cell receptor beta chains derived from one specimen sequenced in a study of T cells after posttransplantation cyclophosphamide (TCRdb year 2016). The library was prepared using the immunoSEQ multiplex PCR assay. This is the immuneACCESS table as TCRdb keeps it, with only in-frame sequences that have V and J called. A part of the clones is gone; compared with another copy, unresolved V genes explain less than half, and the rest is unexplained. For this sample the table gives 30,000 to 45,000 clones, of which roughly 78% were detected only once. Roughly 8.1% of the sample is held by the ten biggest clonotypes. The treatment or condition label, read with the paper, signifies: high-dose cyclophosphamide on days +3 and +4 as single-agent GVHD prophylaxis. Busulfan and fludarabine conditioning, a related or unrelated marrow graft, and cyclophosphamide on days +3 and +4 were given to PTCy patients.

The sample consisted of CD4+ T cells sorted from blood, taken approximately 2,000 days after a stem cell transplant with posttransplant cyclophosphamide. These receptors were obtained from a female patient in her forties who received an allogeneic stem cell transplant from a related donor, was CMV-positive, and had no GVHD. Donor T cells from the graft may be present among the T cells after a transplant.

The chain links TRBV7-2 to TRBJ2-1, with D possibly being TRBD2 (6 bases). V lost 1 base and J 0 bases, leaving 7 bases between the germline ends. Germline assignment: CDR1 SGHTA and CDR2 FQGNSA. The CDR3 is 15 residues long. CDR3 in DNA: TGTGCCAGCAGCTTAGTCGGGGGCTCCTACAATGAGCAGTTCTTC. It is translated as CASSLVGGSYNEQFF.

In this sample, this clone turned up once. The chain couples TRBV2 to TRBJ2-7, with 8 bases matching TRBD1. Germline V CDR1 and CDR2: SNHLY, FYNNEI. Trimming removed 6 bases from V and 0 bases from J; junction bases left unmatched: 10. The CDR3 covers 16 residues. Here the CDR3 reads CASSDLAGGLSYEQYF. As DNA, the CDR3 is TGTGCCAGCAGCGACTTAGCAGGGGGCCTCTCCTACGAGCAGTACTTC.

J is TRBJ1-6 and V is TRBV2; no firm D call. The germline V gene encodes CDR1 SNHLY and CDR2 FYNNEI. The CDR3 totals 16 residues. Deletions cut 3 bases from V and 3 bases from J, with 12 bases between. Written as DNA, the CDR3 is TGTGCCAGCAGTGATCTGGGCGACCACTATAATTCACCCCTCCACTTT. Its translation is CASSDLGDHYNSPLHF.

The chain carries TRBV29-1 and TRBJ1-4; 7 nucleotides line up with TRBD1. Per the germline V gene, CDR1 is SQVTM and CDR2 is ANQGSEA. V lost 6 bases to trimming and J lost 2 bases; unmatched junction nucleotides: 15. The length of the CDR3 is 17 residues. The chain's CDR3 is CSVRGGTAIGTNEKLFF. CDR3 DNA sequence: TGCAGCGTCCGGGGCGGGACAGCGATTGGTACTAATGAAAAACTGTTTTTT.

This rearrangement joins TRBV6-4 to TRBJ1-5, with D uncertain. The CDR3 covers 13 residues. V was cut by 3 bases and J by 3 bases, with 6 bases left in between. CDR1 and CDR2 from the germline V gene are MRHNA and SNTAGT. DNA of the CDR3: TGTGCCAGCAGTGAGGGCCCCAATCAGCCCCAGCATTTT. Protein sequence: CASSEGPNQPQHF.

In DNA form, the CDR3 reads TGCGCCAGCAGCCTTGCGACTAGCGGGCCCCCGAACACCGGGGAGCTGTTTTTT. Translation gives CASSLATSGPPNTGELFF. The V and J genes are TRBV5-1 and TRBJ2-2; 10 bases are a match to TRBD2. There are 18 residues in the CDR3. The V gene's germline CDR1 is SGHRS and CDR2 YFSETQ. V gave up 4 bases and J gave up 0 bases; unmatched junction bases: 9.

This sequence joins TRBV7-9 and TRBJ1-5, with no clear D. There are 14 residues in the CDR3. The V gene lost 2 bases and the J gene lost 0 bases, with 5 bases spanning the gap. CDR1 is SEHNR, CDR2 FQNEAQ, per germline (reference sequence). CDR3 coding DNA: TGTGCCAGCAGCTTACCTAATAGCAATCAGCCCCAGCATTTT. This sequence encodes CASSLPNSNQPQHF.

The chain uses TRBV10-2 and TRBJ2-7; a possible D gene is TRBD2 (5 bases). With 3 bases removed from V and 9 bases from J, the gap between germline ends came to 12 bases. This CDR3 has 12 amino acids. Per the germline V gene, CDR1 is WSHSY and CDR2 is SAAADI. CDR3 DNA sequence: TGCGCCAGCAGTGATGACCCCCGGGGGCAGTACTTC. Its translation: CASSDDPRGQYF.

This sequence joins TRBV18 and TRBJ2-2; 8 positions match TRBD2. V lost 2 bases to trimming and J lost 6 bases; unmatched junction nucleotides: 5. The CDR3 consists of 15 residues. Looked up from germline, CDR1 is KGHSH and CDR2 is LQKENI. The CDR3 bases are TGTGCCAGCTCACCAGCGGGGGGCGACGCCGGGGAGCTGTTTTTT. Protein product: CASSPAGGDAGELFF.

The chain links TRBV28 to TRBJ2-7; D unclear. This CDR3 comprises 13 residues. Germline V gene data show CDR1 as MDHEN and CDR2 as SYDVKM. Trimming pared 2 bases from V and 0 bases from J, leaving 5 bases between. CDR3 loop: CASSLLVSYEQYF. The CDR3 nucleotides are TGTGCCAGCAGTTTACTTGTCTCCTACGAGCAGTACTTC.

The rearrangement links TRBV5-1 to TRBJ1-1; D is uncertain. The CDR3 is 11 amino acids. V was clipped by 5 bases and J by 3 bases, with 5 bases between them. Germline CDR1 is SGHRS and CDR2 is YFSETQ. The CDR3 DNA reads as TGCGCCAGCAGGGGAGACACTGAAGCTTTCTTT. As protein: CASRGDTEAFF.

This sequence joins TRBV4-2 and TRBJ2-1, with TRBD1 matching 10 bases. J lost 1 base, V lost 4 bases, and 4 bases had no gene match. Germline CDR1 reads LGHNA; CDR2 reads YNFKEQ. The CDR3 is 16 residues long. Here the CDR3 reads CASSRPGQGSYNEQFF. DNA for the CDR3: TGTGCCAGCAGCCGGCCGGGACAGGGGTCCTACAATGAGCAGTTCTTC.

V and J are TRBV7-2 and TRBJ1-5, with 7 bases identical to TRBD1. Germline V gene sequence: CDR1 SGHTA, CDR2 FQGNSA. The CDR3 has 15 residues. V was clipped by 5 bases and J by 1 base; unmatched bases: 5. This CDR3 reads CASSRPGQSNQPQHF. CDR3 nucleotide sequence: TGTGCCAGCAGCCGACCGGGACAGAGCAATCAGCCCCAGCATTTT.

This chain connects TRBV5-1 to TRBJ2-2; the match to TRBD2 covers 8 bases. J was trimmed by 7 bases and V by 3 bases; bases with no gene match: 8. Per the germline V gene, CDR1 is SGHRS and CDR2 is YFSETQ. The CDR3 consists of 15 residues. The CDR3 nucleotides are TGCGCCAGCAGCTCCGGGGTAGCGGGACTCGGGGAGCTGTTTTTT. It is translated as CASSSGVAGLGELFF.

V usage is TRBV10-2 and J usage is TRBJ1-2, with D possibly TRBD1 on 5 matching bases. This CDR3 region has 15 residues. V was trimmed by 8 bases and J by 5 bases, leaving 21 bases between them. Per the germline V gene, CDR1 is WSHSY and CDR2 is SAAADI. CDR3 residues: CASSRGAGLGYGYTF. CDR3 in DNA: TGCGCCAGCTCCCGTGGGGCAGGGCTTGGGTATGGCTACACCTTC.

V is TRBV7-9 and J is TRBJ1-5; D gene uncertain. The CDR3 is 14 residues long. The germline gives CDR1 SEHNR, CDR2 FQNEAQ (reference sequence). V was trimmed by 3 bases and J by 1 base, leaving 7 bases between them. The CDR3 DNA follows: TGTGCCAGCAGCTTTGCGGAAAGCAATCAGCCCCAGCATTTT. Its translation is CASSFAESNQPQHF.

This chain joins TRBV7-9 and TRBJ2-7; possible D gene TRBD2, 5 bases. The ends were cut back, 5 bases at V and 6 bases at J, with 17 bases in the middle. The CDR3 length is 14 residues. The germline V gene has CDR1 SEHNR and CDR2 FQNEAQ (reference sequence). CDR3 DNA: TGTGCCAGCAGCCCCAGCGGCCCTTCTTTCGAGCAGTACTTC. Amino acid sequence: CASSPSGPSFEQYF.

The V gene is TRBV19, the J gene TRBJ2-5; 12 positions match TRBD2. Germline V gene lookup returns CDR1 LNHDA and CDR2 SQIVND (reference sequence). The V and J ends lost 3 bases and 5 bases, in that order; junction bases with no gene match: 7. The CDR3 is 16 residues long. For the CDR3, the DNA is TGTGCCAGTAGTATCCCTAGCGGGGGGGCCGGTGAGACCCAGTACTTC. This sequence encodes CASSIPSGGAGETQYF.

The chain employs TRBV9 and TRBJ2-1; the match to TRBD1 covers 7 bases. The CDR3 contains 17 residues. Per germline, CDR1 SGDLS and CDR2 YYNGEE. V shed 0 bases and J 4 bases; nucleotides not matched to a gene: 10. CDR3 residues: CASSVAVVQGHYNEQFF. CDR3 DNA sequence: TGTGCCAGCAGCGTAGCTGTGGTACAGGGGCATTACAATGAGCAGTTCTTC. The variable domain in full, with the rest retrieved from reference TRBV9 and TRBJ2-1, is DSGVTQTPKHLITATGQRVTLRCSPRSGDLSVYWYQQSLDQGLQFLIQYYNGEERAKGNILERFSAQQFPDLHSELNLSSLELGDSALYFCASSVAVVQGHYNEQFFGPGTRLTVL.

A single count supports this clone. J is TRBJ2-2 and V is TRBV29-1; a weak D match, TRBD1 (5 bases). The germline CDR1 and CDR2 sequences are SQVTM and ANQGSEA. The CDR3 consists of 15 residues. The V gene lost 4 bases and the J gene lost 0 bases, with 12 bases spanning the gap. The DNA for the CDR3 is TGCAGCGTTGTACCAGGGCCCTCGAACACCGGGGAGCTGTTTTTT. Translating it yields CSVVPGPSNTGELFF.

The J gene is TRBJ1-1, the V gene TRBV7-3; D is uncertain. CDR3 length: 19 amino acids. Trimming stripped 5 bases from V and 0 bases from J, with 25 bases between. Germline loops: CDR1 SGHTA, CDR2 FQGTGA. Here the CDR3 DNA reads TGTGCCAGCAGCAAACGCACCGGGCTTACCAAGGAGGTGAACACTGAAGCTTTCTTT. Protein sequence: CASSKRTGLTKEVNTEAFF.